This T cell receptor beta chain was observed in a study of human T cells and chemical hapten exposure. Trimming pared 0 bases from V and 4 bases from J, leaving 4 bases between. CDR1 is SGHTA, CDR2 FQGNSA, per germline. The CDR3 spans 13 residues. Via MiXCR, TCRdb re-called the RACE reads, giving one row per CDR3 protein. The sample includes about 250,000 distinct CDR3 sequences, roughly 7.4% seen only once; the top ten take 1.2%. The time point here: pre-sensitization, week 0. Treatment specified: therapeutic diphenylcyclopropenone sensitization with weekly scalp DPC. This clonotype was counted many times.

The starting material was whole blood, obtained in connection with sensitization to the hapten diphenylcyclopropenone (DPC). This clonotype originated in a man aged 18 to 29 with alopecia areata. Some clones in this sample may be carry-over from other donors' samples. The chain combines TRBV7-2 with TRBJ1-5; D not certain. CDR3 nucleotides: TGTGCCAGCAGCTTAGCGAATAATCAGCCCCAGCATTTT. Translation: CASSLANNQPQHF.